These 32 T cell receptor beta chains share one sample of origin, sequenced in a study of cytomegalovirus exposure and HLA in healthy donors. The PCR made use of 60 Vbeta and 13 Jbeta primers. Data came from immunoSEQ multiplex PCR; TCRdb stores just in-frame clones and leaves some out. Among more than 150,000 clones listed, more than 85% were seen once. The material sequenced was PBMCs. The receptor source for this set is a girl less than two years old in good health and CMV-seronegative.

The CDR3 loop reads CAWSLTGGTDTQYF. The DNA of the CDR3 is TGTGCCTGGAGTCTCACAGGGGGCACAGATACGCAGTATTTT. The rearrangement uses TRBV30 and TRBJ2-3, with 7 bases aligning to TRBD1. The germline V gene encodes CDR1 GTSNPN and CDR2 SVGIG (reference sequence). The CDR3 runs to 14 residues. Losses at the gene ends were 2 bases for V and 1 base for J; bases not matched to a gene: 3.

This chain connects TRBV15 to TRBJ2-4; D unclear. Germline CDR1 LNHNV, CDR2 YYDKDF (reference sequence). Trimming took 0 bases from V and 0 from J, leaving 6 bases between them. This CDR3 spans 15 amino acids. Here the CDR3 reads CATSRDHGAKNIQYF. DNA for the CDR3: TGTGCCACCAGCAGAGATCACGGAGCCAAAAACATTCAGTACTTC.

DNA of the CDR3: TGTGCCAGCAGCGTAGCACCGGCCTACGAGCAGTACTTC. This gives the protein CASSVAPAYEQYF. This chain links TRBV9 with TRBJ2-7; unclear D gene. There are 13 residues in the CDR3. Germline CDR1 reads SGDLS; CDR2 reads YYNGEE. Trimming pared 0 bases from V and 2 bases from J, leaving 6 bases between.

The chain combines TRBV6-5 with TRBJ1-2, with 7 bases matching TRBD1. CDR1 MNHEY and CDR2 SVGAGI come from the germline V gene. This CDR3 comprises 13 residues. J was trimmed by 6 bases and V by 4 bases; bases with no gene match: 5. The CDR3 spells CASSLTGNHGYTF. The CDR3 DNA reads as TGTGCCAGCAGTTTGACAGGGAACCATGGCTACACCTTC.

The CDR3 DNA reads as TGTGCCAGCAGCTTGACAGGGGGAACAGAGACCCAGTACTTC. Amino acids: CASSLTGGTETQYF. The chain combines TRBV7-9 with TRBJ2-5, with TRBD1 matching over 9 bases. Trimming took 3 bases from V and 4 from J; bases not matched to a gene: 3. The CDR3 is 14 amino acids. From germline, CDR1 is SEHNR and CDR2 FQNEAQ (reference sequence).

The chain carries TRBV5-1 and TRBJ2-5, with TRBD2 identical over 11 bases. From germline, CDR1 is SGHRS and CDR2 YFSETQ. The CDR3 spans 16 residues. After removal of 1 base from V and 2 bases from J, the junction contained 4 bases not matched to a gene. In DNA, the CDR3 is TGCGCCAGCAGCTTGACTAGCGGGGGAGGGCAAGAGACCCAGTACTTC. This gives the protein CASSLTSGGGQETQYF.

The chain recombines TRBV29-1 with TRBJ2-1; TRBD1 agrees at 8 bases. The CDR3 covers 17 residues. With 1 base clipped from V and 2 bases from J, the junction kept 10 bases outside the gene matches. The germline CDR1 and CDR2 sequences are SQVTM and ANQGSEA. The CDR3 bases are TGCAGCGTTGAAGCCTGGGACAGGAAAGGAGCCTACAATGAGCAGTTCTTC. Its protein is CSVEAWDRKGAYNEQFF.

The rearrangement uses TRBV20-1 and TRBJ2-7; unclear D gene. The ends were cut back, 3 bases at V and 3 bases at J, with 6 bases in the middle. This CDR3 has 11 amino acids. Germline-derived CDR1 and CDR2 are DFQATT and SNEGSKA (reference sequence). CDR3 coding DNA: TGCAGTGCTAGCCCCGTCTACGAGCAGTACTTC. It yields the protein CSASPVYEQYF.

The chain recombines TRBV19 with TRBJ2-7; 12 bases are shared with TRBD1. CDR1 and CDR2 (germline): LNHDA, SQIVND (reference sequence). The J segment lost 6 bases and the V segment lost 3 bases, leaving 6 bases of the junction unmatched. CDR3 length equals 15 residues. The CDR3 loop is CASSMVGTGGLEQYF. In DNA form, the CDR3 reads TGTGCCAGTAGTATGGTGGGGACAGGGGGCCTCGAGCAGTACTTC.

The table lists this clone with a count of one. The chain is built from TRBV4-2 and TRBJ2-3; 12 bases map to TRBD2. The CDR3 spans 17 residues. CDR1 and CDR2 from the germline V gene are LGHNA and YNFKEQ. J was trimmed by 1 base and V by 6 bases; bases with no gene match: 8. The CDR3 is CASRRTSGASGTDTQYF. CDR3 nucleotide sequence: TGTGCCAGCAGGCGGACTAGCGGGGCTTCGGGCACAGATACGCAGTATTTT.

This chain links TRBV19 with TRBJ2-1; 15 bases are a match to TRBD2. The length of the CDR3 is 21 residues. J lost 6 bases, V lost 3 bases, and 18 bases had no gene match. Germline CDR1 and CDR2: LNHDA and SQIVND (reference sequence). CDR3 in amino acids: CASSIPRGLAGGLFWANEQFF. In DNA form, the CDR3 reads TGTGCCAGTAGTATCCCCCGCGGACTAGCGGGAGGGCTTTTCTGGGCCAATGAGCAGTTCTTC. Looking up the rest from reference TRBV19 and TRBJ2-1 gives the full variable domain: DGGITQSPKYLFRKEGQNVTLSCEQNLNHDAMYWYRQDPGQGLRLIYYSQIVNDFQKGDIAEGYSVSREKKESFPLTVTSAQKNPTAFYLCASSIPRGLAGGLFWANEQFFGPGTRLTVL.

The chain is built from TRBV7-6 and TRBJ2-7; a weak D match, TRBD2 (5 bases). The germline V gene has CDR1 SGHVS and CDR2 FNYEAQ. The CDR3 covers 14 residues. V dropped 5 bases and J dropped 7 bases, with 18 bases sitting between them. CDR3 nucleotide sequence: TGTGCCAGCAGCGCCGCTGAGGGAAGGAGGGAGCAGTACTTC. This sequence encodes CASSAAEGRREQYF.

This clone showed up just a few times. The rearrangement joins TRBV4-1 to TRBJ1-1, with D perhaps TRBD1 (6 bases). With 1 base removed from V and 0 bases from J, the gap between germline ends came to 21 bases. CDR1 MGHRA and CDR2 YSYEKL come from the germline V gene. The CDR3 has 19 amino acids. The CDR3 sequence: CASSQVSSGRGGLNTEAFF. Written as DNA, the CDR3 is TGCGCCAGCAGCCAAGTAAGTTCGGGCCGGGGGGGCTTGAACACTGAAGCTTTCTTT.

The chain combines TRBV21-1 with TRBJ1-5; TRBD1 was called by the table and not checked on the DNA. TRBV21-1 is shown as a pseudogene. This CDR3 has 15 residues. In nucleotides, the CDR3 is TGTGCCAGCAGCTCCCTAGACAGGGGCAATCAGCCCCAGCATTTT. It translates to CASSSLDRGNQPQHF.

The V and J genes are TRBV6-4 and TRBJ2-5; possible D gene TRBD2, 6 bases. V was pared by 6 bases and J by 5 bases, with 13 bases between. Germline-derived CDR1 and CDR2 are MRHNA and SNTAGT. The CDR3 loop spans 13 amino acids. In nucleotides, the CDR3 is TGTGCCAGCAGCCCCCGGGACTCCGAGACCCAGTACTTC. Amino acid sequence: CASSPRDSETQYF.

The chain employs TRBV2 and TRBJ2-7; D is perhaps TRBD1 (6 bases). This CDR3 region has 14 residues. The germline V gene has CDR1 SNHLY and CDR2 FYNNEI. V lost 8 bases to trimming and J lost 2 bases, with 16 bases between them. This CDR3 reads CASQPPQGTYEQYF. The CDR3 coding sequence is TGTGCCAGCCAGCCCCCACAGGGAACCTACGAGCAGTACTTC.

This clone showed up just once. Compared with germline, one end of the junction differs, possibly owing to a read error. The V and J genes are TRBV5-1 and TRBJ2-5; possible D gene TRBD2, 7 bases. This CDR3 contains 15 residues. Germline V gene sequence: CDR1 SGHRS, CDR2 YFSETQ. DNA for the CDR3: TGTGCCAGCAAGGAGGGGGGAGGGGGACAAGAGACCCAGTACTTC. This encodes CASKEGGGGQETQYF.

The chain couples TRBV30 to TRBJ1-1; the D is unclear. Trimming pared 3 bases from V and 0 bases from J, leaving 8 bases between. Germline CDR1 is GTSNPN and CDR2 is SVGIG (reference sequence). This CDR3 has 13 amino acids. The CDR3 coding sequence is TGTGCCTGGAGGGGCTCTTTGAACACTGAAGCTTTCTTT. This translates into CAWRGSLNTEAFF. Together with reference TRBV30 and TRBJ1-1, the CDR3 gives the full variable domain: SQTIHQWPATLVQPVGSPLSLECTVEGTSNPNLYWYRQAAGRGLQLLFYSVGIGQISSEVPQNLSASRPQDRQFILSSKKLLLSDSGFYLCAWRGSLNTEAFFGQGTRLTVV.

This chain's CDR3 is CASSWGLAGVPEFF. The CDR3 DNA is TGTGCCAGCAGCTGGGGACTAGCGGGAGTACCGGAGTTCTTC. The rearrangement uses TRBV5-6 and TRBJ2-1; 14 bases line up with TRBD2. Germline loops: CDR1 SGHDT, CDR2 YYEEEE. Trimming cost V 3 bases and J 14 bases; bases outside gene matches: 7. This CDR3 spans 14 amino acids.

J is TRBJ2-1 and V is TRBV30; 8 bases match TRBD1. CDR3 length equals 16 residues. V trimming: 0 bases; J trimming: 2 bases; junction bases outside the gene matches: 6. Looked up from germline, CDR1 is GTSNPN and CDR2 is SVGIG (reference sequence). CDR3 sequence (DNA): TGTGCCTGGAGTGTGAGGACAGGGACCCCCTACAATGAGCAGTTCTTC. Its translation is CAWSVRTGTPYNEQFF.

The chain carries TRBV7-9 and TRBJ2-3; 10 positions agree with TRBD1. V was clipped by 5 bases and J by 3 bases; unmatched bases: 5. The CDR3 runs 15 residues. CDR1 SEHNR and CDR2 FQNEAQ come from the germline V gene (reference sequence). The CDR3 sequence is CASSPPGQGTDTQYF. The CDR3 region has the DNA TGTGCCAGCAGCCCCCCGGGACAGGGGACAGATACGCAGTATTTT.

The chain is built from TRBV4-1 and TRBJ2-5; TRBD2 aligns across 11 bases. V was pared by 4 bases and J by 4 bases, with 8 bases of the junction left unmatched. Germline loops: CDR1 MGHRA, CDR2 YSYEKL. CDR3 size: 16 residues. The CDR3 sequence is CASSRVIAGGPETQYF. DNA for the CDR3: TGCGCCAGCAGCCGGGTTATAGCGGGGGGGCCAGAGACCCAGTACTTC.

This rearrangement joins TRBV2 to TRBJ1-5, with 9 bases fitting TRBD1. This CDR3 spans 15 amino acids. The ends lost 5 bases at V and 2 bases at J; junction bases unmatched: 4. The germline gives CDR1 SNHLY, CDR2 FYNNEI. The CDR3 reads CASSKDRGGNQPQHF. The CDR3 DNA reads TGTGCCAGCAGTAAGGACAGGGGTGGCAATCAGCCCCAGCATTTT. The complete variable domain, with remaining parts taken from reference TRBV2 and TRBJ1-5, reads EPEVTQTPSHQVTQMGQEVILRCVPISNHLYFYWYRQILGQKVEFLVSFYNNEISEKSEIFDDQFSVERPDGSNFTLKIRSTKLEDSAMYFCASSKDRGGNQPQHFGDGTRLSIL.

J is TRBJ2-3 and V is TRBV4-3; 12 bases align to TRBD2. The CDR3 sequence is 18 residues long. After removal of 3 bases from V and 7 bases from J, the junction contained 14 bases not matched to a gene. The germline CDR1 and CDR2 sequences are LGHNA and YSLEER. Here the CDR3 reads CASSQGGVLAGGSNTQYF. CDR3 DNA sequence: TGCGCCAGCAGCCAGGGAGGGGTACTAGCGGGAGGATCGAATACGCAGTATTTT.

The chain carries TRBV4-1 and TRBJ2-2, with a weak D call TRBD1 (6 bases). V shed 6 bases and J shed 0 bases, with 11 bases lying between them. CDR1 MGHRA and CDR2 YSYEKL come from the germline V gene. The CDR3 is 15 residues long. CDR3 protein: CASRYRTANTGELFF. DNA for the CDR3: TGCGCCAGCAGGTACCGGACAGCGAACACCGGGGAGCTGTTTTTT.

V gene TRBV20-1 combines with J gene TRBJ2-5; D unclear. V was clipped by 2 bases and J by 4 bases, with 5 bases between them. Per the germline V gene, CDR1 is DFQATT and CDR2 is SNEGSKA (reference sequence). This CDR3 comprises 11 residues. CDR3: CSARTRETQYF. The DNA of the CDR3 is TGCAGTGCTAGAACCAGAGAGACCCAGTACTTC.

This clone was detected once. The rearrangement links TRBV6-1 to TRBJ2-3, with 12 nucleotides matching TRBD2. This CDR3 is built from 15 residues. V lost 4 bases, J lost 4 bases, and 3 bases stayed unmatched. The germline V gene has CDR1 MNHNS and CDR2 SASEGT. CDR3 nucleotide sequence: TGTGCCAGCAGTGCACCTAGCGGGGGGGCAGATACGCAGTATTTT. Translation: CASSAPSGGADTQYF.

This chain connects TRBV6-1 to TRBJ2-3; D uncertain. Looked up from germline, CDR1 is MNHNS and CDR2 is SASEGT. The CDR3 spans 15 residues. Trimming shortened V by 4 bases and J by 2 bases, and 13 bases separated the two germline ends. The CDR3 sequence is CASSARHGLTDTQYF. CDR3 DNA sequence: TGTGCCAGCAGTGCCCGACACGGCCTCACAGATACGCAGTATTTT.

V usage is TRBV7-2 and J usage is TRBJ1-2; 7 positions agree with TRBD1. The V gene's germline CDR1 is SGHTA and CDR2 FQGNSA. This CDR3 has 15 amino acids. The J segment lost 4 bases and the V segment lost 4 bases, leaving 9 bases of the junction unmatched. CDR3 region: CASSSRQGHRYGYTF. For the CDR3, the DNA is TGTGCCAGCAGCTCCCGACAGGGCCATCGCTATGGCTACACCTTC.

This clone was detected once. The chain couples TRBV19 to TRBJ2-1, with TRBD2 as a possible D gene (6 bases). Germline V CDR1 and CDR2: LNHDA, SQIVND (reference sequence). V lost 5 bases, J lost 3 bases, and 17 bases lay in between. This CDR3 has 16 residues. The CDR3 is CASSSFGGNLYNEQFF. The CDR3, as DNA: TGTGCCAGTAGTTCCTTTGGGGGGAACCTCTACAATGAGCAGTTCTTC.

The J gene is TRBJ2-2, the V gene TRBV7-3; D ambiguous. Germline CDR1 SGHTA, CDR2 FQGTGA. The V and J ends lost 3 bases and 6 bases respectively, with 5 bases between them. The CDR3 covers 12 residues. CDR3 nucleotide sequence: TGTGCCAGCAGCTTCCAATCCGGGGAGCTGTTTTTT. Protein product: CASSFQSGELFF.

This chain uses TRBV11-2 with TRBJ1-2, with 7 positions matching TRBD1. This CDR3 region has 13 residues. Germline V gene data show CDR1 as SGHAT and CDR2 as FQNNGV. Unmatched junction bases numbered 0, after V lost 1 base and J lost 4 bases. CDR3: CASSLGDSYGYTF. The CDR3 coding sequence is TGTGCCAGCAGCTTAGGGGACAGCTATGGCTACACCTTC.